This T cell receptor (beta chain) was identified in a study of CD8+CD57+ T cells in acquired aplastic anemia. Study information: The mean DNA yield obtained from sorted CD4+ and CD8+ cells came to approximately 3.2 ug. Whole-study findings and limits: Roughly 30 CD8+ CDR3 sequences occurred in both the patients and the controls.

This clonotype showed up many times. As yet, its antigen is unknown. The CDR3 runs 15 residues. V lost 3 bases to trimming and J lost 0 bases, with 9 bases between them. CDR1 LNHDA and CDR2 SQIVND come from the germline V gene (reference sequence). Patients sequenced had flow cytometry evidence of CD8+CD57+ cell expansion. The patients, all of them, had severe acquired aplastic anemia. Patients had received no therapy at the time of blood sampling. Both TCR beta VDJ combination and CDR3 sequence profiling were carried out. Genomic DNA was the template for this profiling. TCRdb used MiXCR to reprocess the reads, holding one entry per CDR3 protein. The sample consists of 150,000 to 180,000 distinct CDR3 sequences, about 48% of them appearing once.

Sequencing was carried out using sorted CD4+, CD8+, or CD8+CD57+ T cells (not recorded which) from PBMCs. This chain connects TRBV19 to TRBJ2-1; D is perhaps TRBD1 or TRBD2 (5 bases each). The sequence was collected from a human donor with aplastic anemia. The CDR3 bases are TGTGCCAGTAGTATCCCGGGACCCTCCTACAATGAGCAGTTCTTC. It translates to CASSIPGPSYNEQFF.